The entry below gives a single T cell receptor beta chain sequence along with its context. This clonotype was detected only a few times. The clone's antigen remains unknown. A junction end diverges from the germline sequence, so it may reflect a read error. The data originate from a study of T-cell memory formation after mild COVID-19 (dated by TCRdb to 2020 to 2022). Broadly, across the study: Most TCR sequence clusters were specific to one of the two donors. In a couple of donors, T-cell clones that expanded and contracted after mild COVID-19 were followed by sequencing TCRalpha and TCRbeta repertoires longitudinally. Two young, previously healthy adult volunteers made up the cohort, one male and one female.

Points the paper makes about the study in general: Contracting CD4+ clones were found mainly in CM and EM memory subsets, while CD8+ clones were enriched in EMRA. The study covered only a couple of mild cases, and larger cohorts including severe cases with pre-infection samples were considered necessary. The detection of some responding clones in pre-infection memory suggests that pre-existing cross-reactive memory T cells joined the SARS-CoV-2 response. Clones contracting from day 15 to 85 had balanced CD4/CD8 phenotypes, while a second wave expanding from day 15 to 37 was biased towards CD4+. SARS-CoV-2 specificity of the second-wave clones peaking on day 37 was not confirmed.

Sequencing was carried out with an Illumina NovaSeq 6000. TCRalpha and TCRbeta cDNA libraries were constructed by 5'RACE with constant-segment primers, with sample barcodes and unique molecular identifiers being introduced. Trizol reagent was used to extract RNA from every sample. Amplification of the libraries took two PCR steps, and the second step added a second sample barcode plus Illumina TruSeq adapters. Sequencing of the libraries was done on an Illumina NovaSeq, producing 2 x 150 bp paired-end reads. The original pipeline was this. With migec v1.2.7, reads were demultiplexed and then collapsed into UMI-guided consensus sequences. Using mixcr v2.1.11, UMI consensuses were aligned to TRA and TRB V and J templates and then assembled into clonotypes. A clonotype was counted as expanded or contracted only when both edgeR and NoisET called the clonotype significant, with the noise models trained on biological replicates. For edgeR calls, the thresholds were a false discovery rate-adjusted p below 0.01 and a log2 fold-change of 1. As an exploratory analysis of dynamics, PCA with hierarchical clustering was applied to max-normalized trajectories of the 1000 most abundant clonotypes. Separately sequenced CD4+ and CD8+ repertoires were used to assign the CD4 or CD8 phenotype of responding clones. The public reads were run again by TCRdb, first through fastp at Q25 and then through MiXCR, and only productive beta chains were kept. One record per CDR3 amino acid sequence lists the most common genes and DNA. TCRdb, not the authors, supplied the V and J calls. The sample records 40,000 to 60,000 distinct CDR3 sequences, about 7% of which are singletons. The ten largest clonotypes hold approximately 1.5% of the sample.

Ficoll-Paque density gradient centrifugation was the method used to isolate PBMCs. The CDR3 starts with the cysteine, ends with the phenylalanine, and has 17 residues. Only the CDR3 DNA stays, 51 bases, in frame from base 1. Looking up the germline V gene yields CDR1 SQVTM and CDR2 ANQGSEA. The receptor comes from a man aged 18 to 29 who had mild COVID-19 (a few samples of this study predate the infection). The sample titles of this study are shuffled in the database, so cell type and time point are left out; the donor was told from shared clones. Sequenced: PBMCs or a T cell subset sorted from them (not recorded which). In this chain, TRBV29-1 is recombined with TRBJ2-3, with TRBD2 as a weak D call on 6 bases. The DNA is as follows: TGCAGCGTTCGGAGGGTTCGATTCGCGAGCTCCAGAGATAAGCAGTATTTT. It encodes CSVRRVRFASSRDKQYF.